The present entry profiles one T cell receptor beta chain with its context. The data were obtained in a study of blood T cell repertoires in COVID-19. Two negative PCRs, clearance, or symptom resolution were required of recovered Cohort 3 donors. Some clones are missing from TCRdb's copy, which holds only in-frame ones; the method was immunoSEQ multiplex PCR. The sample holds around 270,000 clones, over 75% seen once. The sequencing sample was made of PBMCs or T cells enriched from blood (not recorded which). The source is a woman in her twenties or thirties who had recovered from COVID-19.

The CDR3 coding sequence is TGTGCCAGCAGTTCGGGGGGGGGACTTTACAATGAGCAGTTCTTC. Translated: CASSSGGGLYNEQFF. This sequence joins TRBV6-2 or TRBV6-3 and TRBJ2-1; 8 nucleotides line up with TRBD2. The CDR3 runs 15 residues. Germline-derived CDR1 and CDR2 are MNHEY and SVGEGT. The junction had 6 bases not matched to a gene; V was cut back by 4 bases and J by 4 bases.